One sample yielded the 3 T cell receptor beta chains listed below, sequenced in a study of control samples from healthy donors and cancer patients. TCRdb's table, derived via immunoSEQ multiplex PCR, lists solely in-frame clones and lacks some. The profile shows approximately 120,000 clones, 80% to 90% of them singletons. The sequencing sample was made of blood. Receptors originate from a man aged 60 to 75 in good health.

The V and J genes are TRBV27 and TRBJ1-1, with D maybe TRBD1 (5 bases). The V gene's germline CDR1 is MNHEY and CDR2 SMNVEV (reference sequence). The ends were cut back, 6 bases at V and 0 bases at J, with 14 bases in the middle. This CDR3 spans 15 amino acids. The CDR3 loop is CASRGFGALNTEAFF. The CDR3, as DNA: TGTGCCAGCAGAGGGTTCGGGGCTCTGAACACTGAAGCTTTCTTT.

This rearrangement joins TRBV30 to TRBJ1-5; D uncertain. The CDR3 is 16 amino acids. In germline, CDR1 is GTSNPN, CDR2 SVGIG (reference sequence). Trimming took off 5 bases at V and 4 bases at J, with 21 bases between the two ends. In DNA, the CDR3 is TGTGCCTGGGGCCCCGCAAACTTGGGCGCGAATCAGCCCCAGCATTTT. Translating gives CAWGPANLGANQPQHF.

The V gene is TRBV19, the J gene TRBJ1-2; TRBD1 might be the D (5 bases). Germline V gives CDR1 LNHDA, CDR2 SQIVND (reference sequence). V was clipped by 6 bases and J by 6 bases, with 11 bases between them. CDR3 length: 12 amino acids. The CDR3 here is CASRTGRNGYTF. In DNA, the CDR3 is TGTGCCAGTAGAACGGGACGGAATGGCTACACCTTC.